The present T cell receptor (beta chain) was sequenced within a study of cytomegalovirus exposure and HLA in healthy donors listed by TCRdb under 2017. Background for the entire study: In an earlier analysis of several hundred of the donors, 276 Gb of sequence data and 95 million to 130 million unique TCR beta sequences from about 179 million T cells were reported. An early release covering over 500 HLA-typed donors comprised approximately 290 gigabases of sequencing data and tens of millions of unique TCR sequences. Among the approximately 400 genotyped donors, around 79% belonged to the genetic ancestry cluster associated with self-reported Caucasian donors. The study aimed to test whether signatures of past pathogen exposure could be identified by cataloging public T cell receptors. Using immunosequencing, the study profiled T cell repertoires from fewer than 700 subjects and related those repertoires to cytomegalovirus serostatus. Along with the approximately 600-subject first cohort, a separate validation cohort of approximately 110 different subjects was used. To predict cytomegalovirus infection status, the study combined high-throughput TCR immunosequencing, statistical association of individual TCRs with disease status, and machine learning. A later analysis re-analyzed previously published TCR beta repertoires from roughly 690 donors and added high-resolution HLA genotyping to study TCR occurrence patterns. The later analysis used no new phenotypic data to find candidate immune exposures, relying instead on TCR beta sequences and their occurrence across donors. An earlier analysis of 587 of the donors applied high-throughput TCR beta sequencing to assess whether each TCR beta V gene segment acted as functional or pseudogenic. Donor age, sex, ethnicity and CMV serostatus were compiled together with the repertoire data. In a later genetic analysis, genome-wide SNP genotypes for about three fifths of the roughly 670 donors were used, and that subset was treated as a discovery cohort. Every repertoire in the discovery cohort had been generated on one and the same sequencing platform. HLA typing included class I and class II loci at four-digit resolution. Typing coverage varied by locus: about 629-630 donors for A, B, C, DRB1 and DQB1; some 520 for DQA1; more than 600 for DPA1; approximately 450 for DPB1. Several DR-DQ haplotypes were handled as single units for association and clustering, since linkage in the cohort was strong. Among roughly 370 genotyped donors of the cohort, an average of 235,054 unique TCR beta nucleotide sequences were sequenced per donor, approximately 20% of them non-productive.

Concerning this clone: The clone's antigen remains unknown. No base-level quality is on record; no much larger clone is a single base apart.

The cohort consisted of 600 to 700 healthy bone marrow donors. At the time of sampling, all cohort members were nominally healthy, though unrecorded immune exposures were likely present. The donor tested CMV seropositive, placing the donor among the approximately 290 seropositive members of the cohort. A peripheral blood sample was provided by each donor, and peripheral blood mononuclear cells were used for TCR beta sequencing. Genomic DNA extraction from the blood cell samples was performed with the Qiagen DNeasy Blood Extraction Kit. The research as a whole found: Correlated functional status among segregating V segments might reflect linkage disequilibrium, but an unknown experimental factor could not be ruled out. Several of the top co-occurrence clusters appeared to be linked to parvovirus B19, influenza, CMV and Epstein-Barr virus, according to a later analysis. A later analysis found that TCR association rates varied across HLA loci, with DRB1 alleles showing the most associated TCRs and HLA-C alleles the fewest. Roughly uniform sequencing depth across donors was assumed in presence/absence analyses, although this assumption may not hold. In a later analysis, HLA-associated TCR beta chains were found to be more clonally expanded and to have lower generation probabilities than equally common non-associated chains. In this cohort, only TCR beta chains were sequenced, and detectable features were limited by the absence of alpha or paired-chain data. The authors suggested that the approach could potentially be generalized to other disease states and immunological phenotypes. According to a later genetic analysis, donors in an Asian-associated ancestry cluster had fewer N-insertions in productive TCRs than the roughly 670-donor mean. In vitro tests confirmed that a few of the cytomegalovirus-associated TCR beta chains recognize cytomegalovirus antigens. While some public TCRs were present in many individuals, most TCR sequences turned up only very rarely across donors. The study gave a list of around 170 TCR beta chains associated with cytomegalovirus. When HLA alleles, especially DR and DQ, strongly co-occurred, attributing TCR associations to individual alleles was difficult. Because HLA typing was missing for some donors at each locus, association tests included only the typed subset. The classifier was reported to diagnose cytomegalovirus status with high specificity and sensitivity in both the original cohort and the validation cohort. Broadly in line with IMGT annotations, most TCR beta V segments showed up in productive rearrangements about 87% or about 30% of the time in an earlier analysis of 587 of the donors. At a false discovery rate of 0.05, a later analysis linked around 17,000 TCR beta sequences to specific HLA alleles. In a later genetic analysis, a missense DCLRE1C variant was associated with V-gene and J-gene trimming of TCR beta chains, and the association was replicated in an independent cohort. Seventeen rarely observed V segments, including chromosome 9 orphons, were excluded from the earlier analysis of almost 600 of the donors because counts were too low. A further reported finding was that TCR beta sequences accurately predicted the HLA-A and HLA-B alleles for most subjects in the first cohort. A later analysis found that most CMV-associated TCR beta chains appeared HLA-restricted, with HLA associations seemingly driven largely by CMV exposure. Immune exposure information for the cohort was limited to CMV serostatus. Because the 87-base-pair reads could not distinguish some IMGT-functional V segments, including TRBV6-2 and TRBV6-3, those segments were excluded. The sequencing pipeline was judged likely to have produced a cluster of highly shared sequence variants as a technical artifact.

Library creation used the immunoSEQ multiplex PCR assay. For the multiplex PCR, a mixture combining 60 forward primers for TCR Vbeta segments and 13 reverse primers for TCR Jbeta segments was used. Amplification of the CDR3 region of rearranged TCR beta genes was performed with a multiplex PCR assay on genomic DNA. The Illumina HiSeq System was used to sequence the amplified TCR beta libraries as 87-base-pair reads. On the study's bioinformatics: In a later analysis, tens of millions of unique TCR beta chains were counted across the roughly 610 repertoires, and roughly 10 million of these chains were shared by at least two donors. A nearest-neighbor algorithm error-corrected the raw reads and collapsed the reads into unique sequences, merging closely related sequences to remove PCR and sequencing errors. CDR3 sequences were aligned to IMGT reference sequences to assign V, D and J gene segments. For a sequence to be retained, a match of at least six nucleotides was required to both a V gene segment and a J gene segment. Rearrangements were called productive when the CDR3 lacked stop codons and stayed in frame with V and J; all others were non-productive. CDR3 was defined by IMGT convention, running from the second conserved V-encoded cysteine to the conserved J-encoded phenylalanine. In an earlier analysis of 550 to 650 of the donors, sequences lacking an unambiguous match to a single V gene segment were excluded. An earlier analysis of a few hundred of the donors classified V segments as functional when productive rearrangements were above 56.7% and as segregating when the standard deviation between donors was above 5%. A statistical classification framework was built for diagnosing cytomegalovirus status from the catalog of TCR beta chain sequences. In a later analysis, TCR nucleotide sequences were compared against IMGT/GENE-DB human TR gene sequences so that V and J genes could be assigned. In a later analysis, CDR3 sequences and most-parsimonious VDJ recombination scenarios were assigned using the TCRdist pipeline. In a later analysis, each TCR beta chain was defined by its CDR3 amino acid sequence together with its V-gene family, and reads without a unique V-gene family were excluded. As a way to deal with suspected cross-contamination and a sequencing artifact, a later analysis dropped approximately 570 nucleotide sequences that were highly shared and had low generation probability. A later analysis calculated a clonal expansion index for each public chain from normalized within-repertoire ranks of inferred template counts. Generation probabilities in a later analysis came from a VDJ recombination model fitted to out-of-frame rearrangements, and those results were checked against IGoR. A later analysis scored TCR-TCR, TCR-HLA and TCR-CMV co-occurrence with hypergeometric tests, applying a repertoire-size bias correction to TCR pairs. False discovery rates were estimated in a later analysis by permuting HLA or CMV assignments 20 times. In a later analysis, co-occurring TCRs were grouped with DBSCAN, and TCRdist sequence similarity was added when clustering was performed within HLA-allele-positive subsets. Co-occurrence clustering excluded repertoires with fewer than 30,000 or more than 120,000 public chains, plus five with anomalous nucleotide sharing. Held by TCRdb, this immuneACCESS table contains in-frame sequences only and omits some clones. Under half of the omission traces to an unresolved V gene where checked; the cause of the rest is unknown. That table is the source of V, J and clone size, and D and trimming were worked out from the DNA. Across this sample there are roughly 100,000 clones, with about 12% seen only once. The ten largest make up about a sixth of the sample.

The CDR3 starts with the cysteine, ends with the phenylalanine, and has 13 residues. This entry keeps only the CDR3 DNA: 39 bases, framed from base 1. V lost 0 bases and J lost 6 bases; the stretch between them is 8 bases long. The germline V gene provides CDR1 SGHVS and CDR2 FQNEAQ. The sequence derives from a man aged 35-49 years in good health and CMV-seropositive. Recombination linked TRBV7-8 to TRBJ1-2; the D gene remains uncertain. The sequencing sample was made of PBMCs. Here is the DNA: TGTGCCAGCAGCTTAGCCGGAGGTGATGGCTACACCTTC. It is translated as CASSLAGGDGYTF.